Given below is one TCR beta chain in context. The data belong to a study of cytomegalovirus exposure and HLA in healthy donors. Primers for the PCR totalled 60 Vbeta and 13 Jbeta. Clones were read by immunoSEQ multiplex PCR, and TCRdb kept only the in-frame ones, dropping some. The sample consists of about 110,000 clones, 69% of them appearing once. Healthy donors of bone marrow made up the group. This CDR3 spans 16 amino acids. Germline V gene sequence: CDR1 SGDLS, CDR2 YYNGEE. J was trimmed by 3 bases and V by 4 bases; bases with no gene match: 8. This TCR was recovered from a woman aged 70-85 years in good health and CMV-seropositive. V and J are TRBV9 and TRBJ2-1; TRBD1 aligns across 9 bases. Sequencing used PBMCs. CDR3 in amino acids: CASSPSGTGNYNEQFF. The CDR3 nucleotides are TGTGCCAGCAGCCCCTCCGGGACAGGGAACTACAATGAGCAGTTCTTC.